The subject of this entry is one TCR beta chain. The antigen is not known. The sample is drawn from a study of cytomegalovirus exposure and HLA in healthy donors. Across the study: A later analysis reported the 90 to 150 validation repertoires used the same platform as the 500 to 800 first-cohort repertoires. Findings and caveats of the study: According to a subsequent analysis, TCR clusters identified in the first cohort showed a tendency to co-occur across the 100 to 150 validation repertoires. Published work reported that the classifier diagnosed cytomegalovirus status with high specificity and sensitivity. Most TCR sequences were uncommon, yet certain public TCRs appeared in many donors.

Here immunoSEQ multiplex PCR was the method, and the copy in TCRdb shows in-frame clones only, minus some. The data show 250,000 to 350,000 clones, roughly 88% seen once. This CDR3 is 21 amino acids long. The clonotype comes from a woman aged 18-35 years in good health and CMV-seronegative. The specimen was PBMCs. The V call is TRBV21-1, the J call TRBJ1-6; the DNA was not compared with TRBD1, the D call given in the table. TRBV21-1 is termed a pseudogene. Written as DNA, the CDR3 is TGTGCCAGCAGCACGCCATCCCCCGGGACAGCCTACGGCTCCTATAATTCACCCCTCCACTTT. It translates to CASSTPSPGTAYGSYNSPLHF.